This passage covers 10 T cell receptor beta chains from one sample sequenced in a study of blood T cells in healthy people across ages. Together with a sample-barcoded 5' primer, a J-beta primer mix was included in a second PCR lasting about 6 to 11 cycles. TCRdb called the 5' RACE reads again in MiXCR, with one record for every CDR3 protein. The sample yields about 680,000 distinct CDR3 sequences, over 45% seen once. Specimen: blood. The source of these receptors is a woman aged 55-69 years in good health.

This chain connects TRBV6-1 to TRBJ2-7, with 9 bases aligning to TRBD1. The germline V gene has CDR1 MNHNS and CDR2 SASEGT. The CDR3 loop spans 13 amino acids. Trimming removed 4 bases from V and 10 bases from J; junction bases left unmatched: 8. The CDR3 coding sequence is TGTGCCAGCAGTGGGGGACAGGGATCAGTCCAGTACTTC. It translates to CASSGGQGSVQYF.

This chain connects TRBV27 to TRBJ2-5, with 9 bases that match TRBD1. The closer fit of TRBJ2-7 to the DNA end suggests the J call may be wrong. CDR3 size: 14 residues. Germline CDR1 and CDR2: MNHEY and SMNVEV (reference sequence). Here the CDR3 DNA reads TGTGCCAGCAGACGAAGGACAGGGGTTCACGAGCAGTACTTC. The encoded protein is CASRRRTGVHEQYF.

At least ten counts were recorded for this clonotype. This chain connects TRBV9 to TRBJ1-1; unclear D gene. Germline CDR1 is SGDLS and CDR2 is YYNGEE. The CDR3 has 15 residues. V was shortened by 0 bases and J by 2 bases, with 11 bases between the two germline ends. Here the CDR3 reads CASSVVGGQNTEAFF. The CDR3 DNA is TGTGCCAGCAGCGTAGTGGGAGGGCAAAACACTGAAGCTTTCTTT.

This clonotype showed up just once. This CDR3 reads CASSFSGRAGRYAYF. CDR3 in DNA: TGTGCCAGCAGCTTTAGCGGGAGGGCGGGGAGATACGCGTATTTT. The chain recombines TRBV11-2 with TRBJ2-3; TRBD2 aligns across 11 bases. The germline gives CDR1 SGHAT, CDR2 FQNNGV. There are 15 residues in the CDR3. V shed 3 bases, J shed 14 bases, and the junction held 13 bases outside the gene matches.

This clonotype was observed once. One junction end disagrees with the germline gene, perhaps due to a read error. The chain has TRBV27 and TRBJ2-7; 7 bases agree with TRBD1. Germline values: CDR1 MNHEY, CDR2 SMNVEV (reference sequence). This CDR3 contains 14 residues. The DNA of the CDR3 is TGTACCAGCAGTTACAGACAGGGCGCATACGAGCAGTACTTC. This gives the protein CTSSYRQGAYEQYF.

Comments on this clonotype: At one of its ends the junction is not consistent with the germline gene, which may arise from a read error. The CDR3 nucleotides are TGTGCCAGCAGCTTTCTCAGCAGCGGGAGGTTCACCAGGGAGCTGTTTTTT. This gives the protein CASSFLSSGRFTRELFF. This chain connects TRBV5-6 to TRBJ2-2; 9 bases are a match to TRBD2. The CDR3 totals 17 residues. CDR1 and CDR2 (germline): SGHDT, YYEEEE.

This chain uses TRBV20-1 with TRBJ2-3; 10 nucleotides agree with TRBD2. The germline gives CDR1 DFQATT, CDR2 SNEGSKA (reference sequence). The CDR3 loop spans 15 amino acids. J gave up 1 base and V 5 bases, and 6 bases lay outside the gene matches. CDR3: CSAHAGTSGTDTQYF. CDR3 sequence (DNA): TGCAGTGCTCATGCCGGGACTAGCGGCACAGATACGCAGTATTTT.

This chain connects TRBV20-1 to TRBJ1-1, with 8 bases that match TRBD1. With V trimmed by 6 bases and J by 6 bases, 12 bases remained unmatched. Germline V gene data show CDR1 as DFQATT and CDR2 as SNEGSKA (reference sequence). The CDR3 extends over 14 amino acids. CDR3 coding DNA: TGCAGTGCCAAACCAGGGGGCGGCTGGCCTGAAGCTTTCTTT. Translating it yields CSAKPGGGWPEAFF.

The chain employs TRBV25-1 and TRBJ1-2; no reliable D call. The CDR3 spans 16 residues. Germline V gene sequence: CDR1 MGHDK, CDR2 SYGVNS. V was cut by 4 bases and J by 0 bases, with 15 bases left in between. The CDR3 region is CASSATNKPTNYGYTF. CDR3 bases: TGTGCCAGCAGTGCCACCAACAAGCCGACTAACTATGGCTACACCTTC.

This clonotype showed up just once. This chain joins TRBV27 and TRBJ2-2, with 9 positions matching TRBD2. The trim removed 5 bases at V and 4 bases at J, leaving 11 bases unmatched. The length of the CDR3 is 17 residues. Per germline, CDR1 MNHEY and CDR2 SMNVEV (reference sequence). The CDR3 region is CASSVPGTSPITGELFF. The CDR3 coding sequence is TGTGCCAGCAGTGTACCGGGGACTAGCCCGATCACCGGGGAGCTGTTTTTT.